The T cell receptor (beta chain) under discussion was sequenced for a study of T cells in Graves' hyperthyroidism and ophthalmopathy. Amplification of TCR beta CDR3 regions was performed using RNA transcripts as template. The HTBI primer set served for first-round RT-PCR of the TCR CDR3. TCRdb fed the multiplex PCR reads into MiXCR, producing one record per CDR3 protein. The sample lists hundreds of thousands of distinct CDR3 sequences, less than 15% seen once, with around 9.6% in the top ten. This CDR3 comprises 13 residues. V was cut by 5 bases and J by 5 bases, with 13 bases left in between. Germline V CDR1 and CDR2: SEHNR, FQNEAQ (reference sequence). The table lists this clonotype with a few counts.

The specimen was blood. The chain has TRBV7-9 and TRBJ2-7; tentative D call: TRBD2 (6 bases). The sequence was collected from a woman between 18 and 29 years old with Graves' hyperthyroidism. Here the CDR3 reads CASSPRDAHEQYF. CDR3 coding DNA: TGTGCCAGCAGCCCGCGGGACGCCCACGAGCAGTACTTC.